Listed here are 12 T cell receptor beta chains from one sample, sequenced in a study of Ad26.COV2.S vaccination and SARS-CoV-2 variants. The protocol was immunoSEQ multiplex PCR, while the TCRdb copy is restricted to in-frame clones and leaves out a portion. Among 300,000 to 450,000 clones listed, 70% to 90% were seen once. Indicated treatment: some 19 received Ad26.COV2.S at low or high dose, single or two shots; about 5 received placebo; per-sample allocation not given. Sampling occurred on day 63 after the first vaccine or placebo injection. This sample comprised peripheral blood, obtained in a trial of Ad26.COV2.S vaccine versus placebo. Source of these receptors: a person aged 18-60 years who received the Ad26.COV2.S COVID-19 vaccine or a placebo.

The CDR3 sequence: CASSEQGRPDQPQHF. DNA of the CDR3: TGCGCCAGCAGTGAGCAGGGCAGACCCGATCAGCCCCAGCATTTT. The chain has TRBV10-2 and TRBJ1-5, with D tentatively TRBD1 (5 bases). Germline V lookup: CDR1 WSHSY, CDR2 SAAADI. With 2 bases removed from V and 5 bases from J, the gap between germline ends came to 13 bases. This CDR3 is 15 amino acids long.

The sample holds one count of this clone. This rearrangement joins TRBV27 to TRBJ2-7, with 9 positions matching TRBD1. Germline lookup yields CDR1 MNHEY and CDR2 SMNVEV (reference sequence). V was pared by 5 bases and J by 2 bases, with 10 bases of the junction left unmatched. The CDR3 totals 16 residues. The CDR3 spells CASSKTGGAFPYEQYF. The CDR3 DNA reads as TGTGCCAGCAGTAAAACAGGGGGCGCGTTTCCCTACGAGCAGTACTTC.

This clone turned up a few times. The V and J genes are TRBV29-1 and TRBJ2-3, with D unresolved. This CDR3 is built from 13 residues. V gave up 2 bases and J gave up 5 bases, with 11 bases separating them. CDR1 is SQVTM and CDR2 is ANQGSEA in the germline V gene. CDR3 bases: TGCAGCGTTGAAATGGGATTCAGAGATACGCAGTATTTT. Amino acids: CSVEMGFRDTQYF.

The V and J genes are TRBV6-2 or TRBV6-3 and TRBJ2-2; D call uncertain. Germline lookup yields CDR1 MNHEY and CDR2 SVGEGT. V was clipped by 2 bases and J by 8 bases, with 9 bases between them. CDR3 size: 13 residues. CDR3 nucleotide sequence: TGTGCCAGCAGTTACGTCGGCCTAGGGGAGCTGTTTTTT. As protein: CASSYVGLGELFF.

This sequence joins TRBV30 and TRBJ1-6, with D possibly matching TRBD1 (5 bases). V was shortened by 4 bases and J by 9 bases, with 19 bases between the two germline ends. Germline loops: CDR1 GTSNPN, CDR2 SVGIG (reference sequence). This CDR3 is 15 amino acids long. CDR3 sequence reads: CAWKRGAVVSSPLHF. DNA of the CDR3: TGTGCCTGGAAGAGAGGGGCCGTTGTGAGTTCACCCCTCCACTTT.

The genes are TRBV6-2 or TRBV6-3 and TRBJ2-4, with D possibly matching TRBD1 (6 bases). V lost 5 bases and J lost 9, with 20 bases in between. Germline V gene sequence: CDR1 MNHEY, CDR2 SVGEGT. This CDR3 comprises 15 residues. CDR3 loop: CASSDRRTESFIQYF. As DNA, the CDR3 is TGTGCCAGCAGTGACCGAAGGACAGAGTCCTTCATTCAGTACTTC.

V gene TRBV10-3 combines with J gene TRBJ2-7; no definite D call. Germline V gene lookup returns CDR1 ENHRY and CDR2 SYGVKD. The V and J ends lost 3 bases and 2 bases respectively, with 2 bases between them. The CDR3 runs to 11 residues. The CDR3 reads CAISDTYEQYF. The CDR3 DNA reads TGTGCCATCAGTGACACCTACGAGCAGTACTTC.

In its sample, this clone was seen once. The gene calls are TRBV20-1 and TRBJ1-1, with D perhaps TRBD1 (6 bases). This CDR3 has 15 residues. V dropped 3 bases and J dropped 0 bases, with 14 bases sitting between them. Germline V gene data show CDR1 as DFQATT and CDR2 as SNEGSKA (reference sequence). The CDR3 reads CSASRGEVMNTEAFF. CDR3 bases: TGCAGTGCTAGTAGGGGGGAGGTAATGAACACTGAAGCTTTCTTT.

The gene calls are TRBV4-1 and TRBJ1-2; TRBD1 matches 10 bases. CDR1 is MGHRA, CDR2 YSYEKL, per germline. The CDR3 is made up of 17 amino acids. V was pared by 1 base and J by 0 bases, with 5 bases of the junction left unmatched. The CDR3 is CASSQAGTGVSNYGYTF. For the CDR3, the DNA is TGCGCCAGCAGCCAAGCCGGGACAGGGGTTTCTAACTATGGCTACACCTTC.

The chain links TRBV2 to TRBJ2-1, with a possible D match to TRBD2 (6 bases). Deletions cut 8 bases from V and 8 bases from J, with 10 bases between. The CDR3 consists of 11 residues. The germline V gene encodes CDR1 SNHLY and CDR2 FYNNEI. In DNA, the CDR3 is TGTGCCAGCGCGGGGAGCTATGAGCAGTTCTTC. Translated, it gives CASAGSYEQFF.

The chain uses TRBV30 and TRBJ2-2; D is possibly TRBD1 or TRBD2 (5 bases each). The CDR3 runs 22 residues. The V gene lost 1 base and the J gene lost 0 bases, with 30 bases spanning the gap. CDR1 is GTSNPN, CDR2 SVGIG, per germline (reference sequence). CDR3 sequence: CAWSGVREHRGVQIANTGELFF. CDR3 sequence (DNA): TGTGCCTGGAGTGGGGTGCGCGAACACCGGGGCGTGCAAATCGCGAACACCGGGGAGCTGTTTTTT.

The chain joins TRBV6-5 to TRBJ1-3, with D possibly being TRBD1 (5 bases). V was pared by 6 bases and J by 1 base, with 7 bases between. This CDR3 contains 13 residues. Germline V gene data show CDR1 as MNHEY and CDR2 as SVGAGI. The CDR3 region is CASRWTSGNTIYF. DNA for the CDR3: TGTGCCAGCAGGTGGACATCTGGAAACACCATATATTTT.